What follows are 32 T cell receptor beta chains derived from one specimen sequenced in a study of cytomegalovirus exposure and HLA in healthy donors. PCR used 60 Vbeta primers and 13 Jbeta primers. Libraries were prepared by immunoSEQ multiplex PCR; TCRdb keeps only in-frame clonotypes and omits some of them. The sample consists of roughly 110,000 clones, approximately 73% of them appearing once. Sequencing used PBMCs. The receptors come from a man in his thirties or forties in good health and CMV-seronegative.

CDR3 sequence: CAATRGFRQYF. The CDR3, as DNA: TGTGCCGCAACTCGCGGGTTCAGGCAGTACTTC. The chain is built from TRBV30 and TRBJ2-7; tentative D call: TRBD2 (5 bases). Germline V lookup: CDR1 GTSNPN, CDR2 SVGIG (reference sequence). The CDR3 is made up of 11 amino acids. The V end was cut by 8 bases, the J end by 9 bases, with 17 bases between.

This CDR3 is CSVVDIGGEKLFF. The CDR3 DNA reads TGCAGCGTTGTTGACATTGGAGGTGAAAAACTGTTTTTT. J is TRBJ1-4 and V is TRBV29-1; D gene ambiguous. The CDR3 is 13 residues long. Deletions cut 4 bases from V and 7 bases from J, with 13 bases between. Looked up from germline, CDR1 is SQVTM and CDR2 is ANQGSEA.

The chain joins TRBV19 to TRBJ1-2; no clear D gene. The germline V and J ends were trimmed by 5 bases and 0 bases, with 7 bases remaining between them. This CDR3 is built from 13 residues. The germline V gene encodes CDR1 LNHDA and CDR2 SQIVND (reference sequence). The CDR3 DNA reads TGTGCCAGTAGTCTCACAGCTAACTATGGCTACACCTTC. It codes for CASSLTANYGYTF.

The gene calls are TRBV18 and TRBJ2-7; the D gene is possibly TRBD2 (5 bases). Germline assignment: CDR1 KGHSH and CDR2 LQKENI. This CDR3 contains 16 residues. The germline V and J ends were trimmed by 4 bases and 5 bases, with 21 bases remaining between them. CDR3 DNA: TGTGCCAGCTCACGGACGACTGGGAGCTTTTCCCACGAGCAGTACTTC. It codes for CASSRTTGSFSHEQYF.

The rearrangement uses TRBV28 and TRBJ2-3; 13 bases fit TRBD2. This CDR3 is built from 15 residues. The junction had 6 bases not matched to a gene; V was cut back by 6 bases and J by 6 bases. Germline V lookup: CDR1 MDHEN, CDR2 SYDVKM. CDR3 in DNA: TGTGCCAGCAGACCGACTAGCGGGAGGTCGGATACGCAGTATTTT. This translates into CASRPTSGRSDTQYF. The variable domain in full, completed from reference TRBV28 and TRBJ2-3, reads DVKVTQSSRYLVKRTGEKVFLECVQDMDHENMFWYRQDPGLGLRLIYFSYDVKMKEKGDIPEGYSVSREKKERFSLILESASTNQTSMYLCASRPTSGRSDTQYFGPGTRLTVL.

The chain carries TRBV7-8 and TRBJ1-6; tentative D call: TRBD1 (5 bases). The germline V and J ends were trimmed by 4 bases and 7 bases, with 11 bases remaining between them. The germline CDR1 and CDR2 sequences are SGHVS and FQNEAQ. The CDR3 is 14 residues long. The chain's CDR3 is CASSYRDFNSPLHF. For the CDR3, the DNA is TGTGCCAGCAGCTACCGGGACTTCAATTCACCCCTCCACTTT.

The chain employs TRBV6-5 and TRBJ2-1; 12 positions match TRBD2. Germline V gene data show CDR1 as MNHEY and CDR2 as SVGAGI. There are 15 residues in the CDR3. The ends lost 6 bases at V and 8 bases at J; junction bases unmatched: 8. Written as DNA, the CDR3 is TGTGCCAGCAGGACCCTAGCGGGAGGGGGCGATGAGCAGTTCTTC. This translates into CASRTLAGGGDEQFF.

This clone turned up a few times. CDR3 DNA sequence: TGTGCCAGCAGTTACGCAGGCGCTAACTATGGCTACACCTTC. Amino acid sequence: CASSYAGANYGYTF. This sequence joins TRBV6-5 and TRBJ1-2; no firm D call. Germline CDR1 MNHEY, CDR2 SVGAGI. Trimming left V 2 bases short and J 0 bases short, with 7 bases between. CDR3 size: 14 residues.

The J gene is TRBJ2-2, the V gene TRBV28; D call uncertain. This CDR3 region has 13 residues. Trimming removed 6 bases from V and 4 bases from J, with 9 bases in between. CDR1 and CDR2 (germline): MDHEN, SYDVKM. CDR3 loop: CASSTSGTGELFF. The CDR3 region has the DNA TGTGCCAGCAGCACCAGTGGCACCGGGGAGCTGTTTTTT.

This rearrangement joins TRBV5-4 to TRBJ2-1, with TRBD2 matching over 13 bases. V was clipped by 4 bases and J by 7 bases; unmatched bases: 8. The CDR3 is made up of 16 amino acids. CDR1 SGHNT and CDR2 YYREEE come from the germline V gene (reference sequence). The CDR3, as DNA: TGTGCCAGCAGCGGGGGACTAGCGGGATCGTGGAATGAGCAGTTCTTC. Residues: CASSGGLAGSWNEQFF.

The chain has TRBV5-1 and TRBJ1-1, with 12 bases that match TRBD1. Germline assignment: CDR1 SGHRS and CDR2 YFSETQ. Trimming removed 2 bases from V and 7 bases from J; junction bases left unmatched: 12. This CDR3 is built from 17 residues. The CDR3, as DNA: TGCGCCAGCAGCTTACAACCGGGACAGGGGGCGTCTGGTGAAGCTTTCTTT. It yields the protein CASSLQPGQGASGEAFF. The whole variable domain, remainder taken from reference TRBV5-1 and TRBJ1-1, is KAGVTQTPRYLIKTRGQQVTLSCSPISGHRSVSWYQQTPGQGLQFLFEYFSETQRNKGNFPGRFSGRQFSNSRSEMNVSTLELGDSALYLCASSLQPGQGASGEAFFGQGTRLTVV.

The rearrangement joins TRBV19 to TRBJ1-2; maybe TRBD1 (6 bases). Germline V gene lookup returns CDR1 LNHDA and CDR2 SQIVND (reference sequence). Trimming cost V 6 bases and J 4 bases, with 12 bases left between them. The CDR3 runs to 13 residues. The CDR3 here is CASSSGHLYGYTF. The CDR3 DNA reads TGTGCCAGTAGCTCGGGACACCTCTATGGCTACACCTTC.

This chain joins TRBV5-1 and TRBJ1-2, with TRBD1 identical over 10 bases. The V gene end was trimmed by 4 bases and the J gene end by 7 bases; junction bases not matched to a gene: 10. CDR1 and CDR2 (germline): SGHRS, YFSETQ. The CDR3 consists of 15 residues. The CDR3 spells CASSIGGTGAFGYTF. In nucleotides, the CDR3 is TGCGCCAGCAGCATAGGGGGGACAGGGGCGTTTGGCTACACCTTC.

The rearrangement uses TRBV6-1 and TRBJ2-3, with 8 bases identical to TRBD1. This CDR3 has 15 amino acids. Germline assignment: CDR1 MNHNS and CDR2 SASEGT. V lost 6 bases, J lost 6 bases, and 11 bases stayed unmatched. The CDR3: CASSDGTGGSDTQYF. CDR3 nucleotides: TGTGCCAGCAGCGACGGTACAGGGGGGTCGGATACGCAGTATTTT.

This rearrangement joins TRBV11-2 to TRBJ2-2; D is uncertain. V lost 5 bases to trimming and J lost 7 bases, with 14 bases between them. Germline assignment: CDR1 SGHAT and CDR2 FQNNGV. The CDR3 runs 14 residues. The CDR3 here is CASSLSGGSGELFF. The CDR3 coding sequence is TGTGCCAGCAGCCTATCGGGTGGTAGCGGGGAGCTGTTTTTT. Full variable domain (rest looked up from reference TRBV11-2 and TRBJ2-2): EAGVAQSPRYKIIEKRQSVAFWCNPISGHATLYWYQQILGQGPKLLIQFQNNGVVDDSQLPKDRFSAERLKGVDSTLKIQPAKLEDSAVYLCASSLSGGSGELFFGEGSRLTVL.

The chain couples TRBV28 to TRBJ1-4; D not certain. This CDR3 is built from 12 residues. Germline V gene lookup returns CDR1 MDHEN and CDR2 SYDVKM. V lost 5 bases to trimming and J lost 7 bases, with 8 bases between them. The CDR3 bases are TGTGCCAGCAGTATCCCGTCTGAAAAACTGTTTTTT. As protein: CASSIPSEKLFF.

The chain carries TRBV5-1 and TRBJ2-7; a possible D gene is TRBD1 (5 bases). V lost 5 bases to trimming and J lost 0 bases, with 9 bases between them. The CDR3 length is 13 residues. Germline CDR1 reads SGHRS; CDR2 reads YFSETQ. CDR3 in DNA: TGCGCCAGCAGACAGGACGGCTCCTACGAGCAGTACTTC. It translates to CASRQDGSYEQYF. The variable domain in full, with the rest retrieved from reference TRBV5-1 and TRBJ2-7, is KAGVTQTPRYLIKTRGQQVTLSCSPISGHRSVSWYQQTPGQGLQFLFEYFSETQRNKGNFPGRFSGRQFSNSRSEMNVSTLELGDSALYLCASRQDGSYEQYFGPGTRLTVT.

The gene calls are TRBV7-9 and TRBJ2-2, with 9 bases that match TRBD2. Germline V CDR1 and CDR2: SEHNR, FQNEAQ (reference sequence). The CDR3 spans 15 residues. Trimming removed 5 bases from V and 6 bases from J; junction bases left unmatched: 7. This CDR3 reads CASSPSGVAAGELFF. CDR3 nucleotides: TGTGCCAGCAGCCCTAGCGGGGTGGCGGCCGGGGAGCTGTTTTTT.

This chain links TRBV7-9 with TRBJ2-7; weak D call: TRBD1 (5 bases). Germline assignment: CDR1 SEHNR and CDR2 FQNEAQ (reference sequence). This CDR3 is 16 amino acids long. V lost 4 bases and J lost 3, with 19 bases in between. The chain's CDR3 is CASSSTQGVLVYEQYF. The CDR3 bases are TGTGCCAGCAGCTCGACCCAGGGCGTTCTCGTCTACGAGCAGTACTTC.

The sample holds a few counts of this clone. At one end, the junction sequence differs from germline, possibly due to a read error. The V gene is TRBV7-9, the J gene TRBJ1-2; D not resolved. The CDR3 consists of 13 residues. Germline V gene data show CDR1 as SEHNR and CDR2 as FQNEAQ (reference sequence). The CDR3 is CSSRDGKSYGYTF. The DNA for the CDR3 is TGTTCCAGCCGGGATGGGAAGAGCTATGGCTACACCTTC.

The gene calls are TRBV18 and TRBJ1-1; 8 nucleotides agree with TRBD1. The CDR3 is 15 residues long. The germline CDR1 and CDR2 sequences are KGHSH and LQKENI. Trimming removed 2 bases from V and 5 bases from J; junction bases left unmatched: 7. As DNA, the CDR3 is TGTGCCAGCTCACCAGTGCAGGGGGCTTGGACTGAAGCTTTCTTT. Its protein is CASSPVQGAWTEAFF.

The chain recombines TRBV5-1 with TRBJ1-3; no definite D call. V lost 0 bases and J lost 1, with 5 bases in between. The CDR3 runs 14 residues. The germline gives CDR1 SGHRS, CDR2 YFSETQ. The CDR3 DNA reads as TGCGCCAGCAGCTTGGCGGGGTCTGGAAACACCATATATTTT. Amino acid sequence: CASSLAGSGNTIYF.

The table lists this clone with a few counts. Written as DNA, the CDR3 is TGTGCCAGCAGTTCCTGGGGACAGGGGCGTTACGAGCAGTACTTC. Translation: CASSSWGQGRYEQYF. This rearrangement joins TRBV28 to TRBJ2-7; 10 bases align to TRBD1. There are 15 residues in the CDR3. CDR1 and CDR2 (germline): MDHEN, SYDVKM. V shed 4 bases and J 4 bases; nucleotides not matched to a gene: 7.

The chain uses TRBV6-5 and TRBJ2-1, with 10 positions matching TRBD2. This CDR3 contains 15 residues. CDR1 and CDR2 from the germline V gene are MNHEY and SVGAGI. Trimming cost V 5 bases and J 6 bases; bases outside gene matches: 7. The CDR3 region has the DNA TGTGCCAGCAGTCCTAGCGGGAGAAGGCGCAATGAGCAGTTCTTC. Amino acid sequence: CASSPSGRRRNEQFF.

The chain is built from TRBV28 and TRBJ1-1, with D hard to call. The CDR3 covers 14 residues. From germline, CDR1 is MDHEN and CDR2 SYDVKM. V lost 6 bases, J lost 0 bases, and 11 bases lay in between. CDR3 sequence (DNA): TGTGCCAGCAGGACACCGGGGATGAACACTGAAGCTTTCTTT. Translation gives CASRTPGMNTEAFF. The complete variable domain, with remaining parts taken from reference TRBV28 and TRBJ1-1, reads DVKVTQSSRYLVKRTGEKVFLECVQDMDHENMFWYRQDPGLGLRLIYFSYDVKMKEKGDIPEGYSVSREKKERFSLILESASTNQTSMYLCASRTPGMNTEAFFGQGTRLTVV.

The rearrangement links TRBV19 to TRBJ1-1; no clear D gene. The CDR3 loop spans 12 amino acids. With 2 bases removed from V and 1 base from J, the gap between germline ends came to 2 bases. Per the germline V gene, CDR1 is LNHDA and CDR2 is SQIVND (reference sequence). In nucleotides, the CDR3 is TGTGCCAGTAGTATACAGAACACTGAAGCTTTCTTT. It is translated as CASSIQNTEAFF.

The rearrangement uses TRBV2 and TRBJ2-1, with D perhaps TRBD2 (6 bases). This CDR3 is built from 14 residues. CDR1 is SNHLY, CDR2 FYNNEI, per germline. Trimming took 5 bases from V and 7 from J, leaving 15 bases between them. This CDR3 is CASSIPGLQNEQFF. CDR3 nucleotide sequence: TGTGCCAGCAGTATCCCGGGACTCCAGAATGAGCAGTTCTTC.

V is TRBV11-2 and J is TRBJ1-3, with a tentative D call TRBD1 (5 bases). The germline gives CDR1 SGHAT, CDR2 FQNNGV. Trimming stripped 6 bases from V and 3 bases from J, with 6 bases between. The CDR3 consists of 12 residues. CDR3 region: CASRDNGNTIYF. In DNA form, the CDR3 reads TGTGCCAGCAGGGACAATGGAAACACCATATATTTT.

The chain links TRBV18 to TRBJ2-3; 10 nucleotides line up with TRBD2. This CDR3 has 16 amino acids. V shed 3 bases and J 6 bases; nucleotides not matched to a gene: 9. Germline CDR1 KGHSH, CDR2 LQKENI. CDR3 loop: CASSPLAGAAPDTQYF. The DNA for the CDR3 is TGTGCCAGCTCACCCCTAGCGGGAGCAGCTCCCGATACGCAGTATTTT.

The CDR3 DNA reads TGCGCCAGCAGCTTACTGACAGGGGGAGGCTACGAGCAGTACTTC. Its protein is CASSLLTGGGYEQYF. V gene TRBV5-1 combines with J gene TRBJ2-5; TRBD1 agrees at 9 bases. The J call is doubtful: the DNA matches TRBJ2-7 better. The CDR3 has 15 residues. Germline V lookup: CDR1 SGHRS, CDR2 YFSETQ.

The chain has TRBV7-8 and TRBJ1-1; 11 positions agree with TRBD1. CDR1 is SGHVS, CDR2 FQNEAQ, per germline. The CDR3 has 15 residues. V was clipped by 3 bases and J by 5 bases; unmatched bases: 5. The CDR3 region has the DNA TGTGCCAGCAGCTTGAGGGACAGGGGGTGGACTGAAGCTTTCTTT. It codes for CASSLRDRGWTEAFF.

The rearrangement links TRBV30 to TRBJ2-3, with TRBD1 as a possible D gene (5 bases). Looked up from germline, CDR1 is GTSNPN and CDR2 is SVGIG (reference sequence). The V end lost 2 bases, the J end lost 0 bases, and 9 bases lay between the germline ends. The CDR3 extends over 14 amino acids. The DNA of the CDR3 is TGTGCCTGGAGTAAGGCAGGGAGCACAGATACGCAGTATTTT. Encoded protein: CAWSKAGSTDTQYF.